This record looks at one TCR beta chain sequence and its context. Its cognate antigen is unknown. The data were obtained in a study of OX40 agonist ivuxolimab in advanced cancers. Study as a whole: Cancers in dose escalation were hepatocellular, melanoma, renal cell and head and neck. Treatment received earlier with anti-PD-1, anti-PD-L1 or anti-CTLA-4 agents was allowed, and under 50% had some. At approximately 83% male, the cohort had a mean age of around 56 years, ranging from about 20 to 79.

Study results and limitations: Low normalized T-cell clonal expansion was also seen in some nonresponders.

This CDR3 region has 14 residues. Germline lookup yields CDR1 MNHEY and CDR2 SVGAGI. V shed 2 bases, J shed 1 base, and the junction held 0 bases outside the gene matches. The repertoire was sequenced with immunoSEQ multiplex PCR; TCRdb's copy has only in-frame clones and lacks some. The sample contains 71,000 or so clones, about 84% of which appear only once. The TCR comes from an adult with an advanced solid tumor such as melanoma, head and neck, liver or kidney cancer. V usage is TRBV6-5 and J usage is TRBJ1-1; 8 bases agree with TRBD1. The specimen comprised CD4+ or CD8+ T cells sorted from blood, sampled in a trial of the OX40 agonist ivuxolimab. The DNA of the CDR3 is TGTGCCAGCAGTTACGGGACAGGGAACACTGAAGCTTTCTTT. Translation: CASSYGTGNTEAFF.